What follows describes a single T cell receptor (beta chain). The data derive from a study of blood T cell repertoires in COVID-19. The overall study: From the United States, Italy and Spain came samples of acute and convalescent COVID-19.

This CDR3 region has 15 residues. Unmatched junction bases numbered 8, after V lost 2 bases and J lost 3 bases. CDR1 is SGHKS, CDR2 YYEKEE, per germline (reference sequence). Per the original methods: From reference gene primer amplification, estimates of nucleated cell counts were derived. Only in-frame clones appear in the TCRdb table, and some are missing; sequencing was by immunoSEQ multiplex PCR. V, J and clone size were drawn from that table, and D and trimming were deduced from the DNA. In the table there are about 200,000 clones, about 88% of which are singletons. The source of this sequence is a man over 45 with COVID-19, enrolled during active disease. The sample was peripheral blood. V gene TRBV5-5 combines with J gene TRBJ2-7; the match to TRBD1 covers 7 bases. CDR3 in DNA: TGTGCCAGCAGCTTCAGGGGGAGCGACCGCTACGAGCAGTACTTC. This sequence encodes CASSFRGSDRYEQYF.